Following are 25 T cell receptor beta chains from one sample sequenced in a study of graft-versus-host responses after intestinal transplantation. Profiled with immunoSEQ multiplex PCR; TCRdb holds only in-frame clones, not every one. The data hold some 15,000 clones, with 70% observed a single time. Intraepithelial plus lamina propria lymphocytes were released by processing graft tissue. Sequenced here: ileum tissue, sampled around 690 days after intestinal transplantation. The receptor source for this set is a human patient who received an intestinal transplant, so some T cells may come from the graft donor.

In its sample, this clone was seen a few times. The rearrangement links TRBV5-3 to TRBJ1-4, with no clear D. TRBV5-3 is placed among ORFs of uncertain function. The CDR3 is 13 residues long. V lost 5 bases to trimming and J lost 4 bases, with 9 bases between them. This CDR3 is CARSRNGNEKLFF. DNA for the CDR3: TGTGCCAGAAGTCGTAACGGTAATGAAAAACTGTTTTTT.

This CDR3 is CASSLGDGWMNTEAFF. CDR3 nucleotides: TGTGCCAGCAGTTTGGGGGACGGCTGGATGAACACTGAAGCTTTCTTT. The chain employs TRBV7-2 and TRBJ1-1; D might be TRBD1 (5 bases). CDR1 and CDR2 from the germline V gene are SGHTA and FQGNSA. The CDR3 runs to 16 residues. The germline V and J ends were trimmed by 6 bases and 0 bases, with 17 bases remaining between them.

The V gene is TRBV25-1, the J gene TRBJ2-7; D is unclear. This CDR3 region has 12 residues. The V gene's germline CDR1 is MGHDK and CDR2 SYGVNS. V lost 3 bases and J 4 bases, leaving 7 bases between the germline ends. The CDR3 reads CASSDRSYEQYF. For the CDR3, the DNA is TGTGCCAGCAGTGACCGGTCTTACGAGCAGTACTTC.

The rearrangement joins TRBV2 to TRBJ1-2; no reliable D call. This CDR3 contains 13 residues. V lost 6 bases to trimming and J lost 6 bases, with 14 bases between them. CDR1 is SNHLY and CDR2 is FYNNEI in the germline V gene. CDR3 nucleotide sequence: TGTGCCAGCAGGGAACTTGCCTGGGATGGCTACACCTTC. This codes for CASRELAWDGYTF.

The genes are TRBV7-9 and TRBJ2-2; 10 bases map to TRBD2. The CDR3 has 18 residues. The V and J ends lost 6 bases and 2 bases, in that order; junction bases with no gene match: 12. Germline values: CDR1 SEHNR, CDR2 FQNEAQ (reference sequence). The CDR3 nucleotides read TGTGCCAGCAGGGGGAAAGGAGGACTAGCGGATAACACCGGGGAGCTGTTTTTT. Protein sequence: CASRGKGGLADNTGELFF.

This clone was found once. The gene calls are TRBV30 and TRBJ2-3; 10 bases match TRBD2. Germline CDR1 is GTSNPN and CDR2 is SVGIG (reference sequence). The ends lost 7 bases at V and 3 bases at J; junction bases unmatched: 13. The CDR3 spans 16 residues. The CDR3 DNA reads TGTGCCTACACCGAAGCGGGAGGGCCCCTGACAGATACGCAGTATTTT. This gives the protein CAYTEAGGPLTDTQYF.

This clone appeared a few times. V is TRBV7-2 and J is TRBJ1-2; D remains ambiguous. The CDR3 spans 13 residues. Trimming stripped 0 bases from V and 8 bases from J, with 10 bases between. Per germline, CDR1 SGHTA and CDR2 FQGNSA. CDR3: CASSLATSWGYTF. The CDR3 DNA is TGTGCCAGCAGCTTAGCCACTAGCTGGGGCTACACCTTC.

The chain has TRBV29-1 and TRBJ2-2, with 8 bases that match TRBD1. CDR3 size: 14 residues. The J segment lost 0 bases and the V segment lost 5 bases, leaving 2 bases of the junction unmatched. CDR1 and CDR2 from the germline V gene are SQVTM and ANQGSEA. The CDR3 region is CSVWGQANTGELFF. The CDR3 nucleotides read TGCAGCGTTTGGGGACAGGCGAACACCGGGGAGCTGTTTTTT.

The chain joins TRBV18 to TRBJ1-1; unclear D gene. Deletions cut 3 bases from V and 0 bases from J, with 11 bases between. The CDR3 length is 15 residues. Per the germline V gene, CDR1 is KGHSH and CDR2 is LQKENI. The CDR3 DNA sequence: TGTGCCAGCTCACCGAATGGGTTTTTGAACACTGAAGCTTTCTTT. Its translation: CASSPNGFLNTEAFF.

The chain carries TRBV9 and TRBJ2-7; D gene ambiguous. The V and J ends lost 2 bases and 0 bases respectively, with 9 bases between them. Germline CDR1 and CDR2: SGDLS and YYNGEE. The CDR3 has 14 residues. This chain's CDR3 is CASSVTQSSYEQYF. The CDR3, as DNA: TGTGCCAGCAGCGTCACACAAAGCTCCTACGAGCAGTACTTC.

CDR3 sequence: CASRVTGTYEQYF. The DNA for the CDR3 is TGTGCCAGCCGCGTGACAGGGACCTACGAGCAGTACTTC. The V gene is TRBV6-6, the J gene TRBJ2-7; the match to TRBD1 covers 7 bases. This CDR3 spans 13 amino acids. The V gene's germline CDR1 is MNHNY and CDR2 SVGAGI (reference sequence). The V and J ends lost 8 bases and 2 bases, in that order; junction bases with no gene match: 6.

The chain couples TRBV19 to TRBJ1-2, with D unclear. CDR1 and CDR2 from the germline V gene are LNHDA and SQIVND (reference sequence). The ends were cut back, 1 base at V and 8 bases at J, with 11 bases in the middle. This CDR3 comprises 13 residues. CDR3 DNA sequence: TGTGCCAGTAGTATAGTCCTGTCTCGCGGCTACACCTTC. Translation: CASSIVLSRGYTF.

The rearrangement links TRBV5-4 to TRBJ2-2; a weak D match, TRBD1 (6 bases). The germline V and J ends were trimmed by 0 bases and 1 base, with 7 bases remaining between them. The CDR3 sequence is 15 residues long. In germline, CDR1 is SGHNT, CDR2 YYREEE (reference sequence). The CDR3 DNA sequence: TGTGCCAGCAGCTTGGCCAGGGGGAACACCGGGGAGCTGTTTTTT. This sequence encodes CASSLARGNTGELFF.

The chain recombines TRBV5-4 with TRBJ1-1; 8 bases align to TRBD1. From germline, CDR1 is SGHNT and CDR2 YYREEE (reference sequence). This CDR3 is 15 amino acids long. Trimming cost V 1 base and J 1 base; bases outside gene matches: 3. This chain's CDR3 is CASSLYQGANTEAFF. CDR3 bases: TGTGCCAGCAGCTTGTACCAGGGGGCGAACACTGAAGCTTTCTTT. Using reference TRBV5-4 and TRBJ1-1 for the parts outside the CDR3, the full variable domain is ETGVTQSPTHLIKTRGQQVTLRCSSQSGHNTVSWYQQALGQGPQFIFQYYREEENGRGNFPPRFSGLQFPNYSSELNVNALELDDSALYLCASSLYQGANTEAFFGQGTRLTVV.

In DNA form, the CDR3 reads TGTGCCAGCAGTGGGGGTGACAACAGGGTTTCAACTAATGAAAAACTGTTTTTT. Translating it yields CASSGGDNRVSTNEKLFF. The chain has TRBV6-1 and TRBJ1-4; possibly TRBD1 for D (6 bases). This CDR3 contains 18 residues. Trimming took 4 bases from V and 0 from J, leaving 18 bases between them. CDR1 is MNHNS and CDR2 is SASEGT in the germline V gene.

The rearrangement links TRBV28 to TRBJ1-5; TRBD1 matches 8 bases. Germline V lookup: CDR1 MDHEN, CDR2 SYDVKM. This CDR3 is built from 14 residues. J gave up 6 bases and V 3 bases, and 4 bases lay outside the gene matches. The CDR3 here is CASSLPGGPQPQHF. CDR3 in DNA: TGTGCCAGCAGTTTGCCAGGGGGCCCTCAGCCCCAGCATTTT.

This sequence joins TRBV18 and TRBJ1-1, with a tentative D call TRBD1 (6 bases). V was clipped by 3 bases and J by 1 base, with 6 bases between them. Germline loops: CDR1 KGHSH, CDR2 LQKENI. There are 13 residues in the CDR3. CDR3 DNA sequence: TGTGCCAGCTCACCGGGACAGAACACTGAAGCTTTCTTT. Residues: CASSPGQNTEAFF.

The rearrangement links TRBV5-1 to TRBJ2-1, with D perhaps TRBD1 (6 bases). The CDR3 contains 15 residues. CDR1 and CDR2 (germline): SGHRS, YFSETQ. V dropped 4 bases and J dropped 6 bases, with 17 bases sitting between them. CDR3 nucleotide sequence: TGCGCCAGCAGCCCCGGACAGACGGGGTCCAATGAGCAGTTCTTC. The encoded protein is CASSPGQTGSNEQFF.

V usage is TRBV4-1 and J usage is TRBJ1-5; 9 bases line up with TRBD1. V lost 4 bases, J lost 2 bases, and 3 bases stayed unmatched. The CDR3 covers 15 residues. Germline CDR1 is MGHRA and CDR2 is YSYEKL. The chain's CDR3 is CASSLRDRGNQPQHF. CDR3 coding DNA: TGCGCCAGCAGCCTCCGGGACAGGGGCAATCAGCCCCAGCATTTT.

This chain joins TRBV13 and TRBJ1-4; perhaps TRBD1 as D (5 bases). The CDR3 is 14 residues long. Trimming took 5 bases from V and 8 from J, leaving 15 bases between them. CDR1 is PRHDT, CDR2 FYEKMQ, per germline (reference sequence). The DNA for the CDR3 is TGTGCCAGCAGCGTAGACAGCAAAGGGGAAAAACTGTTTTTT. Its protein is CASSVDSKGEKLFF. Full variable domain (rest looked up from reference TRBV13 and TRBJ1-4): AAGVIQSPRHLIKEKRETATLKCYPIPRHDTVYWYQQGPGQDPQFLISFYEKMQSDKGSIPDRFSAQQFSDYHSELNMSSLELGDSALYFCASSVDSKGEKLFFGSGTQLSVL.

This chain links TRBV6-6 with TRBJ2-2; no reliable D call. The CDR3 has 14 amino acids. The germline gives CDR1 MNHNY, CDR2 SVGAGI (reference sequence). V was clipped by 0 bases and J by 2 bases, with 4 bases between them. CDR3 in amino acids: CASSYSDNTGELFF. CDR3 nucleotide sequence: TGTGCCAGCAGTTACTCGGACAACACCGGGGAGCTGTTTTTT.

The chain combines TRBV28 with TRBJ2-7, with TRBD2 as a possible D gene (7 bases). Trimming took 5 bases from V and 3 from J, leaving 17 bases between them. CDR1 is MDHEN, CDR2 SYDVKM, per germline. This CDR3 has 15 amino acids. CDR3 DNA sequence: TGTGCCAGCAGTGGGTGGGGGGGCCAGATCTACGAGCAGTACTTC. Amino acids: CASSGWGGQIYEQYF.

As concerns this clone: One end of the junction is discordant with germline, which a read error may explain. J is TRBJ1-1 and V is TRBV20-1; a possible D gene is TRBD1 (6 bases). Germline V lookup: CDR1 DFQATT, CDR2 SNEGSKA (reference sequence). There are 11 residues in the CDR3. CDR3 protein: CSAVKGGGQEF. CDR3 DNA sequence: TGCAGTGCCGTAAAGGGCGGGGGGCAGGAATTT.

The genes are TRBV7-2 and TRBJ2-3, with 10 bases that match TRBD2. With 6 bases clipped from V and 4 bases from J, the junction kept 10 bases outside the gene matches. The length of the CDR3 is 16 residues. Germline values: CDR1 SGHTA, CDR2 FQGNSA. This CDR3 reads CASRGVAGGVADTQYF. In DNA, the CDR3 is TGTGCCAGCAGGGGAGTAGCGGGGGGAGTCGCAGATACGCAGTATTTT.

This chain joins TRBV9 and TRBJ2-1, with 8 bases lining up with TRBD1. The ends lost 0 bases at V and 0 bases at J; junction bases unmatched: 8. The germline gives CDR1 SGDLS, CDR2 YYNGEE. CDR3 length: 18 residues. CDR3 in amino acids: CASSVDWTGKYSYNEQFF. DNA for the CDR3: TGTGCCAGCAGCGTAGATTGGACAGGGAAATACTCCTACAATGAGCAGTTCTTC.